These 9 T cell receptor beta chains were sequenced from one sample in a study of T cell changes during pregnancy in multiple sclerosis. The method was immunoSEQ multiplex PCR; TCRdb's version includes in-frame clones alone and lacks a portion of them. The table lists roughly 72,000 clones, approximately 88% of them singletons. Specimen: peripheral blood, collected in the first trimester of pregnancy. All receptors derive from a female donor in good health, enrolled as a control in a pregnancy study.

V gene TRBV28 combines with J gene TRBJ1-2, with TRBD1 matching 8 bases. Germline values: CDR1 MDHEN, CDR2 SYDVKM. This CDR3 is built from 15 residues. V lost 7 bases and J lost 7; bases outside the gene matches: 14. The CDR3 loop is CASNIRAGGAGGYTF. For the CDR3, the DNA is TGTGCCAGCAACATTAGGGCAGGGGGCGCCGGTGGCTACACCTTC.

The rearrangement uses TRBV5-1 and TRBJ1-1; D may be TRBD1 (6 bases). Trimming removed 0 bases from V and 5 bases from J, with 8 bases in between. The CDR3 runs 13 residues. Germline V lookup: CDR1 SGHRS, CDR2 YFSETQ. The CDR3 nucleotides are TGCGCCAGCAGCTTGGCAACAGGGACTGAAGCTTTCTTT. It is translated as CASSLATGTEAFF.

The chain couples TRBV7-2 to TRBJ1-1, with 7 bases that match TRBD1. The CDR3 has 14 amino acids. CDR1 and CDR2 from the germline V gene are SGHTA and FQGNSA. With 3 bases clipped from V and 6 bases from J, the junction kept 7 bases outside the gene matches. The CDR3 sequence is CASSFQTGRPEAFF. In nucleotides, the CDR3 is TGTGCCAGCAGCTTTCAGACAGGGCGGCCTGAAGCTTTCTTT.

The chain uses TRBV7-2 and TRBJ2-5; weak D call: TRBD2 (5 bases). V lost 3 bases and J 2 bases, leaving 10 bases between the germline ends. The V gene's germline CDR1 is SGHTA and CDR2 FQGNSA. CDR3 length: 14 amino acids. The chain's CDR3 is CASSFGRAQETQYF. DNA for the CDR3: TGTGCCAGCAGCTTCGGGCGGGCGCAAGAGACCCAGTACTTC.

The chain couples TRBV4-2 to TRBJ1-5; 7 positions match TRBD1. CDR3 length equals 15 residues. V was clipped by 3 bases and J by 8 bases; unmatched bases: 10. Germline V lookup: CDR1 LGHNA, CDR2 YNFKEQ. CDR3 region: CASSQKRQGLEPQHF. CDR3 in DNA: TGTGCCAGCAGCCAGAAACGACAGGGTTTGGAGCCCCAGCATTTT.

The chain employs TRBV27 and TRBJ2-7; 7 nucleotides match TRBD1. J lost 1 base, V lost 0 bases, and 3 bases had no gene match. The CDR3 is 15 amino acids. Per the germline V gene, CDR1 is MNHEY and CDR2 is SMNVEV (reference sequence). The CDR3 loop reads CASSLSTGRSYEQYF. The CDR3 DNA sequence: TGTGCCAGCAGTTTATCGACAGGGCGTTCCTACGAGCAGTACTTC.

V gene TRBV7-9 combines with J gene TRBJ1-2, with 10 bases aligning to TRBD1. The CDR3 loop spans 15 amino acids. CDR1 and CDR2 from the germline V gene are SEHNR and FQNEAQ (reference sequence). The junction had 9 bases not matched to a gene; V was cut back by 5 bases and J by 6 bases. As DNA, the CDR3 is TGTGCCAGCAGCCCAACCCTTGGGACAGGGGATGGCTACACCTTC. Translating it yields CASSPTLGTGDGYTF. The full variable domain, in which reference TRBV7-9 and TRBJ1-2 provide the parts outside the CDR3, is DTGVSQNPRHKITKRGQNVTFRCDPISEHNRLYWYRQTLGQGPEFLTYFQNEAQLEKSRLLSDRFSAERPKGSFSTLEIQRTEQGDSAMYLCASSPTLGTGDGYTFGSGTRLTVV.

CDR3 region: CATSRDFNFFPLHF. The CDR3 DNA reads as TGTGCCACCAGCAGAGATTTTAATTTCTTCCCCCTCCACTTT. The gene calls are TRBV15 and TRBJ1-6; D call uncertain. V lost 0 bases and J 13 bases, leaving 13 bases between the germline ends. Per the germline V gene, CDR1 is LNHNV and CDR2 is YYDKDF (reference sequence). The CDR3 has 14 residues.

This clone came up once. DNA of the CDR3: TGTGCCAGCCAGGAGGCCCGCACAGATACGCAGTATTTT. Its translation is CASQEARTDTQYF. The chain employs TRBV21-1 and TRBJ2-3; whether TRBD2, the table's D call, matches the DNA was not checked. TRBV21-1 is a pseudogene segment. The CDR3 has 13 amino acids.